The present T cell receptor beta chain was sequenced within a study of blood T cells in healthy people across ages. Study-wide results and limits: In older individuals, TCR beta diversity per million T cells was lower, falling roughly linearly with age.

Notes on this clonotype: Its antigen remains unidentified.

The ends lost 5 bases at V and 2 bases at J; junction bases unmatched: 8. There are 16 residues in the CDR3. Looked up from germline, CDR1 is MDHEN and CDR2 is SYDVKM. Combining a sample-barcoded 5' primer with a J-beta primer mix, a second PCR ran for about 7 to 11 cycles. All cDNA molecules were each tagged by a template-switch adaptor with 12 random nucleotides. TCRdb ran MiXCR on the 5' RACE reads and lists one entry per CDR3 protein. The sample holds over a million distinct CDR3 sequences, about 42% seen once. This TCR was sampled from a woman younger than 35 in good health. The sequenced material came from blood. The J gene is TRBJ1-3, the V gene TRBV28, with 8 bases that match TRBD1. Written as DNA, the CDR3 is TGTGCCAGCAGTCAAACCTACAGGGGGACTGGAAACACCATATATTTT. Encoded protein: CASSQTYRGTGNTIYF.